This T cell receptor (beta chain) was recovered during a study of blood T cell repertoires in COVID-19. The method was immunoSEQ multiplex PCR; TCRdb's version includes in-frame clones alone and lacks a portion of them. The sample lists 35,000 to 50,000 clones; 85% to 90% were seen once. The CDR3 runs to 14 residues. After removal of 3 bases from V and 3 bases from J, the junction contained 4 bases not matched to a gene. In germline, CDR1 is LNHDA, CDR2 SQIVND (reference sequence). Sample: peripheral blood. V and J are TRBV19 and TRBJ2-7; TRBD1 aligns across 8 bases. This clonotype was sampled from an older man with acute or convalescent COVID-19. The CDR3 nucleotides are TGTGCCAGTAGTATCCAGGGGGCCCACTACGAGCAGTACTTC. This gives the protein CASSIQGAHYEQYF.